This TCR beta chain was identified in a study of blood T cell repertoires in COVID-19. Study information: There were acute and convalescent COVID-19 samples, and they came from the United States, Italy and Spain. Sources were T cells, B-cell-depleted T cells, or PBMCs; the material itself was cDNA or gDNA.

Germline CDR1 is KGHSH and CDR2 is LQKENI. V shed 1 base and J shed 0 bases, with 7 bases lying between them. The CDR3 contains 15 residues. In the authors' methods: Amplification with reference gene primers provided the estimates of nucleated cell counts. Generated by immunoSEQ multiplex PCR, the TCRdb table keeps only in-frame clones and is missing some. V, J and clone size were drawn from that table, and D and trimming were deduced from the DNA. The table shows tens of thousands of clones, with roughly 86% occurring only once. The sequencing sample was made of peripheral blood. The rearrangement links TRBV18 to TRBJ1-3; perhaps TRBD1 as D (5 bases). The sequence came from a man of 80 years or more with active or convalescent COVID-19. CDR3 DNA sequence: TGTGCCAGCTCACCACAGGGGAACTCTGGAAACACCATATATTTT. This sequence encodes CASSPQGNSGNTIYF.